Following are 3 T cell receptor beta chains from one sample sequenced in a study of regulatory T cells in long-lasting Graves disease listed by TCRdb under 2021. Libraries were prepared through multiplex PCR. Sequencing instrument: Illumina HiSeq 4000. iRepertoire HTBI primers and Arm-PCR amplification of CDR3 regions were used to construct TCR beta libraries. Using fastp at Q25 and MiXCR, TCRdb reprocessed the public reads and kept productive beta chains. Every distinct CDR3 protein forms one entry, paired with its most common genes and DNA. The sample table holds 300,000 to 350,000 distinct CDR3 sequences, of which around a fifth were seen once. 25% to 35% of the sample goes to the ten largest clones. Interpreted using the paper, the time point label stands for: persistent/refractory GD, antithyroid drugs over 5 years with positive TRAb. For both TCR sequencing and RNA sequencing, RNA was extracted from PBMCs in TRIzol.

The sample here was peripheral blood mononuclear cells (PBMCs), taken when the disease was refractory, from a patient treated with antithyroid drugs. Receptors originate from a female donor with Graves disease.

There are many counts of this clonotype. The CDR3 region has the DNA TGTGCCAGCAGTTCCGCCGGGACCGAGTCTGGAAACACCATATATTTT. Translated, it gives CASSSAGTESGNTIYF. This chain links TRBV28 with TRBJ1-3; tentatively, D is TRBD1 (5 bases). V dropped 4 bases and J dropped 1 base, with 14 bases sitting between them. CDR3 length: 16 residues. Germline V gene sequence: CDR1 MDHEN, CDR2 SYDVKM.

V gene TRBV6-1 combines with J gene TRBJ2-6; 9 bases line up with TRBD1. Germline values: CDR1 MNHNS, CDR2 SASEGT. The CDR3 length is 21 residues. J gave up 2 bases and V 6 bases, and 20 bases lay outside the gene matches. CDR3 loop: CASSVPTTLGQGKAGANVLTF. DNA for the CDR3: TGTGCCAGCAGCGTCCCAACGACATTAGGACAGGGGAAAGCTGGGGCCAACGTCCTGACTTTC.

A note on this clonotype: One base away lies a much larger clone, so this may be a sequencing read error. CDR3 bases: TGTGTCAGCGGACCCCAAGAGACCCAGTACTTC. Its translation: CVSGPQETQYF. The genes are TRBV6-1 and TRBJ2-5, with TRBD2 as a possible D gene (5 bases). The germline gives CDR1 MNHNS, CDR2 SASEGT. This CDR3 region has 11 residues.